Following are 22 T cell receptor beta chains from one sample sequenced in a study of regulatory T cells in long-lasting Graves disease. Noted time point: newly diagnosed GD, antithyroid drugs for less than 3 months. Researchers made the TCR library from RNA that was extracted from PBMCs. CDR3-region Arm-PCR and iRepertoire HTBI primers produced the TCR beta libraries. Each CDR3 protein is one row after TCRdb ran MiXCR on the multiplex PCR reads. In the table there are roughly 420,000 distinct CDR3 sequences, about 16% of which are singletons. This sample also belongs to another study, concerning T cells in Graves' hyperthyroidism and ophthalmopathy.

Material: peripheral blood mononuclear cells (PBMCs), obtained at new diagnosis, from a patient treated with antithyroid drugs. The receptor set was obtained from a woman in her 30s with Graves disease.

This clonotype was detected only a few times. The chain combines TRBV28 with TRBJ2-1; D perhaps matches TRBD2 (7 bases). Trimming shortened V by 8 bases and J by 0 bases, and 8 bases separated the two germline ends. There are 13 residues in the CDR3. Germline lookup yields CDR1 MDHEN and CDR2 SYDVKM. The CDR3 nucleotides read TGTGCCAGCGGGGGGGCCTCCTACAATGAGCAGTTCTTC. Translated: CASGGASYNEQFF.

This clonotype was observed a handful of times. This chain joins TRBV10-3 and TRBJ1-2; D is uncertain. The germline CDR1 and CDR2 sequences are ENHRY and SYGVKD. The length of the CDR3 is 14 residues. V dropped 4 bases and J dropped 4 bases, with 13 bases sitting between them. CDR3 residues: CAISASGTGYGYTF. The DNA for the CDR3 is TGTGCCATCAGTGCTTCAGGAACGGGCTATGGCTACACCTTC.

This clonotype was observed many times. The rearrangement uses TRBV20-1 and TRBJ2-5, with no clear D. This CDR3 is 13 amino acids long. Germline V gives CDR1 DFQATT, CDR2 SNEGSKA (reference sequence). V gave up 1 base and J gave up 4 bases, with 10 bases separating them. In DNA, the CDR3 is TGCAGTGCTAGAGGGCAAGTCGGAGAGACCCAGTACTTC. It codes for CSARGQVGETQYF.

This clonotype has only a few counts. V is TRBV6-1 and J is TRBJ2-1; D tentatively reads TRBD1 or TRBD2 (5 bases each). The CDR3 extends over 15 amino acids. Trimming removed 4 bases from V and 1 base from J, with 11 bases in between. Germline V gene lookup returns CDR1 MNHNS and CDR2 SASEGT. The CDR3 DNA reads TGTGCCAGCAGTGTCGAGGGGCTGTCCTACAATGAGCAGTTCTTC. It translates to CASSVEGLSYNEQFF.

This clonotype has a count of ten or more. The chain employs TRBV28 and TRBJ1-4; tentative D call: TRBD1 (5 bases). V gave up 2 bases and J gave up 0 bases, with 10 bases separating them. The CDR3 totals 16 residues. Germline loops: CDR1 MDHEN, CDR2 SYDVKM. In nucleotides, the CDR3 is TGTGCCAGCAGTTTACAGGGTCCAGCAACTAATGAAAAACTGTTTTTT. Amino acid sequence: CASSLQGPATNEKLFF. The complete variable domain, with remaining parts taken from reference TRBV28 and TRBJ1-4, reads DVKVTQSSRYLVKRTGEKVFLECVQDMDHENMFWYRQDPGLGLRLIYFSYDVKMKEKGDIPEGYSVSREKKERFSLILESASTNQTSMYLCASSLQGPATNEKLFFGSGTQLSVL.

The table lists this clonotype with many counts. The V and J genes are TRBV20-1 and TRBJ2-1; 10 positions match TRBD2. The germline CDR1 and CDR2 sequences are DFQATT and SNEGSKA (reference sequence). CDR3 length: 16 residues. The V segment lost 5 bases and the J segment 3 bases; nucleotides outside the gene matches: 10. CDR3: CSASPRLAGIYNEQFF. As DNA, the CDR3 is TGCAGTGCTTCTCCCCGACTAGCGGGCATCTACAATGAGCAGTTCTTC.

This clonotype was counted between two and nine times. The chain couples TRBV4-1 to TRBJ2-1, with TRBD2 matching over 7 bases. After removal of 1 base from V and 5 bases from J, the junction contained 8 bases not matched to a gene. Per germline, CDR1 MGHRA and CDR2 YSYEKL. The CDR3 spans 16 residues. CDR3 sequence (DNA): TGCGCCAGCAGCCAAGTGGTGGGAGGGTTGAACAATGAGCAGTTCTTC. It translates to CASSQVVGGLNNEQFF.

The chain is built from TRBV11-1 and TRBJ1-1; 8 bases agree with TRBD1. V dropped 4 bases and J dropped 5; count of bases not matched to a gene: 9. Germline-derived CDR1 and CDR2 are SGHAT and FQDESV (reference sequence). The CDR3 sequence is 15 residues long. Written as DNA, the CDR3 is TGTGCCAGCAGCTCGTCCGGGACAGGAGGGACTGAAGCTTTCTTT. Translated, it gives CASSSSGTGGTEAFF.

The CDR3 reads CASSYSGATEAFF. Here the CDR3 DNA reads TGTGCCAGCAGTTACTCGGGGGCCACTGAAGCTTTCTTT. The rearrangement uses TRBV6-5 and TRBJ1-1; TRBD1 is a possible D gene (6 bases). Germline lookup yields CDR1 MNHEY and CDR2 SVGAGI. The germline V and J ends were trimmed by 0 bases and 4 bases, with 6 bases remaining between them. This CDR3 contains 13 residues.

For the CDR3, the DNA is TGTGCCAGCGCCAGCAGGCTATACAATGAGCAGTTCTTC. It yields the protein CASASRLYNEQFF. The V call is TRBV7-9, the J call TRBJ2-1; D is uncertain. From germline, CDR1 is SEHNR and CDR2 FQNEAQ (reference sequence). V lost 8 bases to trimming and J lost 4 bases, with 12 bases between them. The CDR3 totals 13 residues.

Turning to this clonotype: A much bigger clone sits one base away, suggesting this may be a read error. V usage is TRBV28 and J usage is TRBJ1-2; 9 nucleotides agree with TRBD1. CDR3 length equals 17 residues. The germline gives CDR1 MDHEN, CDR2 SYDVKM. V shed 4 bases, J shed 4 bases, and the junction held 13 bases outside the gene matches. The CDR3 loop is CASSYGTGRGLGYGYTF. DNA of the CDR3: TGTGCCAGCAGTTACGGGACAGGGAGAGGGCTTGGCTATGGCTACACCTTC.

The chain has TRBV18 and TRBJ2-1; perhaps D is TRBD1 or TRBD2 (6 bases each). V lost 2 bases and J lost 1, with 12 bases in between. The CDR3 loop spans 16 amino acids. The germline V gene encodes CDR1 KGHSH and CDR2 LQKENI. This CDR3 is CASSPAEGVSYNEQFF. CDR3 in DNA: TGTGCCAGCTCACCAGCGGAGGGGGTTTCCTACAATGAGCAGTTCTTC.

This clonotype was seen at least ten times. The gene calls are TRBV30 and TRBJ2-7; perhaps TRBD2 as D (5 bases). Germline CDR1 is GTSNPN and CDR2 is SVGIG (reference sequence). The CDR3 is 15 residues long. V was shortened by 0 bases and J by 6 bases, with 18 bases between the two germline ends. The CDR3 nucleotides read TGTGCCTGGAGTGTACTTGGTCCGGGGAGTCTCGAGCAGTACTTC. Amino acids: CAWSVLGPGSLEQYF. Together with reference TRBV30 and TRBJ2-7, the CDR3 gives the full variable domain: SQTIHQWPATLVQPVGSPLSLECTVEGTSNPNLYWYRQAAGRGLQLLFYSVGIGQISSEVPQNLSASRPQDRQFILSSKKLLLSDSGFYLCAWSVLGPGSLEQYFGPGTRLTVT.

The chain has TRBV29-1 and TRBJ2-3; D is possibly TRBD2 (5 bases). Trimming pared 2 bases from V and 5 bases from J, leaving 14 bases between. The germline V gene encodes CDR1 SQVTM and CDR2 ANQGSEA. The CDR3 has 14 amino acids. CDR3 region: CSVEKGSGRDTQYF. Written as DNA, the CDR3 is TGCAGCGTTGAAAAAGGGAGCGGTCGAGATACGCAGTATTTT.

This clonotype was recorded many times. The CDR3 nucleotides read TGTGCCAGCAGTCCCGGGAGTTATGAGCAGTTCTTC. The encoded protein is CASSPGSYEQFF. The chain links TRBV27 to TRBJ2-1, with D perhaps matching TRBD2 (6 bases). Germline V gene lookup returns CDR1 MNHEY and CDR2 SMNVEV (reference sequence). CDR3 length: 12 residues. Trimming stripped 5 bases from V and 8 bases from J, with 10 bases between.

This clonotype came up many times. The V call is TRBV18, the J call TRBJ2-1; 9 bases are shared with TRBD2. The V segment lost 3 bases and the J segment 2 bases; nucleotides outside the gene matches: 5. Per germline, CDR1 KGHSH and CDR2 LQKENI. The CDR3 totals 16 residues. CDR3 in amino acids: CASSPSGRFPYNEQFF. The CDR3 DNA follows: TGTGCCAGCTCACCCAGCGGGAGGTTCCCCTACAATGAGCAGTTCTTC.

The chain joins TRBV29-1 to TRBJ2-7; maybe TRBD1 (6 bases). Germline loops: CDR1 SQVTM, CDR2 ANQGSEA. The CDR3 loop spans 11 amino acids. V was pared by 3 bases and J by 3 bases, with 6 bases between. The CDR3 DNA reads TGCAGCGTTGAGGACAGCTACGAGCAGTACTTC. Its translation is CSVEDSYEQYF.

Ten or more counts support this clonotype. The V call is TRBV27, the J call TRBJ1-5; D is possibly TRBD1 (6 bases). The ends were cut back, 5 bases at V and 5 bases at J, with 13 bases in the middle. CDR1 MNHEY and CDR2 SMNVEV come from the germline V gene (reference sequence). This CDR3 contains 14 residues. CDR3 residues: CASSPRGGYQPQHF. DNA for the CDR3: TGTGCCAGCAGTCCCCGGGGGGGCTATCAGCCCCAGCATTTT.

This clonotype was seen just once. The missing conserved phenylalanine or tryptophan at the end of this CDR3 makes a read error likely. The chain recombines TRBV12-3 or TRBV12-4 with TRBJ2-3; no reliable D call. The germline V and J ends were trimmed by 0 bases and 2 bases, with 15 bases remaining between them. This CDR3 contains 17 residues. CDR3 sequence reads: CASSLAHTAPLTDTQYL. In DNA form, the CDR3 reads TGTGCCAGCAGTTTAGCCCATACAGCCCCCCTCACAGATACGCAGTATCTT.

This clonotype was counted only a few times. V usage is TRBV27 and J usage is TRBJ1-2, with TRBD1 matching over 8 bases. The germline CDR1 and CDR2 sequences are MNHEY and SMNVEV (reference sequence). The CDR3 runs to 13 residues. V lost 7 bases to trimming and J lost 7 bases; unmatched junction nucleotides: 8. CDR3 coding DNA: TGTGCCAGCACCGGACAGGGCGGGAGTGGCTACACCTTC. Translated: CASTGQGGSGYTF.

The chain's CDR3 is CASSYSTGGNEKLFF. The CDR3 DNA reads TGTGCCAGCAGTTACTCGACAGGGGGGAATGAAAAACTGTTTTTT. The genes are TRBV6-5 and TRBJ1-4; 9 bases are shared with TRBD1. J was trimmed by 5 bases and V by 0 bases; bases with no gene match: 1. The CDR3 runs 15 residues. The germline V gene has CDR1 MNHEY and CDR2 SVGAGI.

This clonotype occurred many times. V usage is TRBV11-2 and J usage is TRBJ2-7, with 7 bases identical to TRBD1. The CDR3 has 15 amino acids. J lost 5 bases, V lost 2 bases, and 9 bases had no gene match. Germline V gene sequence: CDR1 SGHAT, CDR2 FQNNGV. CDR3 sequence (DNA): TGTGCCAGCAGCTTAATCCCAGGGGGTTACAACGAGCAGTACTTC. This translates into CASSLIPGGYNEQYF.